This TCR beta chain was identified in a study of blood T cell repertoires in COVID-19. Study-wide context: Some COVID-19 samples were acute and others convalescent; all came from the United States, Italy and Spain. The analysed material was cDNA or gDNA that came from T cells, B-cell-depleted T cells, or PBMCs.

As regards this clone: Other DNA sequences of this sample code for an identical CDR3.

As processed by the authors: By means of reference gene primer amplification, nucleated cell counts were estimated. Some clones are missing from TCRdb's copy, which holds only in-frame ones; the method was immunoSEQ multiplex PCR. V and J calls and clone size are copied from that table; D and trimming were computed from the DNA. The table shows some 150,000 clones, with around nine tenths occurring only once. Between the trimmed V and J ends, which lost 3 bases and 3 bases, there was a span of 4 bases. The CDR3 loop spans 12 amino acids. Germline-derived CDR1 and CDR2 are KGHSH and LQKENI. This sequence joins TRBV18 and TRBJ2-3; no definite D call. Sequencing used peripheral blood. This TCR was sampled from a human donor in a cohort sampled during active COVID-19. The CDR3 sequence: CASSPSTDTQYF. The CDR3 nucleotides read TGTGCCAGCTCACCTAGTACAGATACGCAGTATTTT.